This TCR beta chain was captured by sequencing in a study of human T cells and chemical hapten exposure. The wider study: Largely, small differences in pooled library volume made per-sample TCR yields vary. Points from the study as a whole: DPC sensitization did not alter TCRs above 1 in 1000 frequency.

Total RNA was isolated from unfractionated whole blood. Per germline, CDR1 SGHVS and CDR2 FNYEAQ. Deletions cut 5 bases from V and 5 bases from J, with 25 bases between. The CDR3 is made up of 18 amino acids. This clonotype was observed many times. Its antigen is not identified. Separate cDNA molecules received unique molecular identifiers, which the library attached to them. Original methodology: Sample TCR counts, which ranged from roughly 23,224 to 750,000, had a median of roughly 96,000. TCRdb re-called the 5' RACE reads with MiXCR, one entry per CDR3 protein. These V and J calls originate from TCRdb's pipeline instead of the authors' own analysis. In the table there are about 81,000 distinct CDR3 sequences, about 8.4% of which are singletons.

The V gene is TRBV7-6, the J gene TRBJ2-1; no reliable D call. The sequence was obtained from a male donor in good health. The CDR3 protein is CASSQNTLRALINNEQFF. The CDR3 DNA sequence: TGTGCCAGCAGCCAGAATACCTTACGAGCACTTATTAACAATGAGCAGTTCTTC.